This paragraph reports one TCR beta chain. Its antigen is not known. Produced via immunoSEQ multiplex PCR; TCRdb's table is partial and in-frame only. The sample consists of fewer than 250,000 clones, 87% of them appearing once. This sample is part of a study of cytomegalovirus exposure and HLA in healthy donors. Findings and limits, study-wide: The classifier reportedly diagnosed cytomegalovirus status with high specificity and sensitivity.

Trimming took 4 bases from V and 0 from J; bases not matched to a gene: 10. Germline V gene sequence: CDR1 MGHRA, CDR2 YSYEKL. The CDR3 contains 17 residues. Specimen: PBMCs. The receptor comes from a woman aged 18-30 years in good health and CMV-seropositive. The chain joins TRBV4-1 to TRBJ2-7, with 9 positions matching TRBD2. The CDR3 here is CASSLIPGLANSYEQYF. In DNA form, the CDR3 reads TGCGCCAGCAGCCTTATCCCGGGACTAGCAAACTCCTACGAGCAGTACTTC.